This T cell receptor (beta chain) was observed in a study of T cells after yellow fever vaccination (dated by TCRdb to between 2018 and 2021). Some background on the complete study: The SMART-Seq v4 Ultra Low Input RNA kit was used to prepare libraries from fractions with low cell numbers. Blood was drawn at multiple timepoints before and after primary and secondary immunization, with bulk PBMC replicates and cell subsets isolated. To follow T-cell clones before and after both primary and booster YFV17D yellow fever vaccination, bulk TCR alpha and beta repertoires underwent longitudinal sequencing. Two healthy male donors, one aged 18 to 30 and one aged 30 to 40 years, were included in the cohort.

This clonotype was detected many times. No antigen is known for it. Nothing much larger sits one base from this clone, and base qualities are not available. TCR cDNA was synthesized by 5'RACE template switching, which introduced a universal primer site and unique molecular identifiers. cDNA synthesis was primed from both the TCR alpha and TCR beta constant segments. Two PCR steps were used to amplify libraries, with sample barcodes and sequencing adapters being added in the second step. Sequencing of libraries was done on Illumina HiSeq 2500 (2x100 bp) or NovaSeq (2x150 bp). Processing in the source paper ran as follows. Reads were demultiplexed and collapsed into UMI consensus sequences with MIGEC, and V(D)J alignment was performed with MiXCR. Vaccine-responding clonotypes were identified with edgeR using replicate PBMC samples, with FDR below 0.01 and a log2 fold change above 5 up to day 15 being required. CD4 or CD8 identity was assigned to each bulk clonotype according to whether the clonotype was present at higher abundance in the sequenced CD4 repertoire or the sequenced CD8 repertoire. TCRdb applied fastp at Q25 and MiXCR to the public reads, then kept only in-frame beta chains. A single entry per CDR3 protein holds the most common genes and DNA from its merged rows. The V and J calls and clone size come from TCRdb's table, not from the authors' own analysis. The sample includes about 260,000 distinct CDR3 sequences, with 10% to 15% observed a single time. Roughly 0.5% of the sample lies in the top ten.

This specimen's treatment or condition label, interpreted: live attenuated yellow fever vaccine strain. A standard Ficoll-Paque protocol was used to isolate PBMCs from peripheral blood. Dynabeads CD4 and CD8 positive selection kits were used to isolate CD4 and CD8 T-cell fractions. RNA was extracted with TriZol from bulk PBMCs, CD4 and CD8 fractions, and dextramer-positive and dextramer-negative fractions. The CDR3 spans 14 residues, from the cysteine through the phenylalanine. Here the CDR3 DNA is all that survives: 42 bases in frame from base 1. The CDR1 and CDR2 encoded by the germline V gene (reference sequence) are DFQATT and SNEGSKA. The germline V and J ends show losses of 2 bases and 6 bases respectively, and no gene match explains 7 bases of the junction. Paper-wide results and their limitations: A small fraction of clonotypes appeared in both the CD4 and CD8 compartments, likely as a result of convergent recombination. The secondary T-cell response was found to be weaker but faster than the primary response, with a peak reached on day 5 rather than on day 15. Most clones expanded after primary vaccination (approximately 96% of CD4 and around 88% of CD8) were re-detected after the booster, suggesting that broad memory maintenance occurred. Computational filtering was needed because FACS-sorted repertoires could contain abundant contaminating clonotypes from the bulk population. Because the study included only a couple of donors, the extent to which the findings can be generalized is limited.

The sample was CD4+ T cells sorted from PBMCs, taken 45 days after the yellow fever booster vaccination. This sequence originates from a man in his thirties or forties who received the YFV17D yellow fever vaccine. The chain links TRBV20-1 with TRBJ2-1; the junction holds 7 bases that match TRBD1. The CDR3 protein: CSARKRDRFNEQFF. The bases are TGCAGTGCTAGAAAACGGGACAGATTCAATGAGCAGTTCTTC.